This T cell receptor (beta chain) was documented in a study of CXCR3-negative and CXCR3-positive naive CD8 T cells. Study findings and constraints: Similar levels of surface CD5 were seen between naive subsets; TCR strength was inferred from TRB CDR3 properties. CXCR3-positive naive cells had TRB CDR3s that were more hydrophobic than CXCR3-negative naive cells had.

Germline values: CDR1 SQVTM, CDR2 ANQGSEA. The CDR3 sequence is 15 residues long. According to its frequency, this clonotype is medium-sized. Its antigen is unidentified. TRB cDNA libraries were made by UMI-labeled 5' RACE. TCRdb reprocessed the 5' RACE reads, keeping one entry per CDR3 protein, no DNA. With about 5,500 distinct CDR3 sequences in the sample, the ten largest clones hold roughly 2%. The sequenced sample consisted of naive CXCR3+ CD8+ T cells from blood. Subset of the sample: CD45RO-CCR7+CD27+CD95- naive CD8+ T cells expressing CXCR3 (TNR3+). The clonotype was recovered from a human donor in good health. Some clones in this sample may be carry-over from other donors' samples. V and J are TRBV29-1 and TRBJ2-5; lacking DNA, the TRBD2 call made by TCRdb goes unchecked. CDR3 sequence reads: CSVDGTSGTMETQYF.